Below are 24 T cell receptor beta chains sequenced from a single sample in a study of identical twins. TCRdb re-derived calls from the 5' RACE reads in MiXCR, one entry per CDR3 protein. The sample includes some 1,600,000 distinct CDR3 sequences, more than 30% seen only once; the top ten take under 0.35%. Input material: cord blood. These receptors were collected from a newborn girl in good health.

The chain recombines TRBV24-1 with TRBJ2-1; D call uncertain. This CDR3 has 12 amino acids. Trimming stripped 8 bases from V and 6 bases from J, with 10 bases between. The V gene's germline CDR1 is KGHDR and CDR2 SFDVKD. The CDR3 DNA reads TGTGCCACCAAGTCTCGTAGCAATGAGCAGTTCTTC. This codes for CATKSRSNEQFF.

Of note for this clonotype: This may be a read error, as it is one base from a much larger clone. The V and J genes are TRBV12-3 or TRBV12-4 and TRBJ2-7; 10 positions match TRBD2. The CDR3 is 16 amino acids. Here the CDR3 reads CTSSGWTSGDEYEQYF. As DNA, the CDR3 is TGTACCAGCAGTGGTTGGACTAGCGGAGATGAATACGAGCAGTACTTC.

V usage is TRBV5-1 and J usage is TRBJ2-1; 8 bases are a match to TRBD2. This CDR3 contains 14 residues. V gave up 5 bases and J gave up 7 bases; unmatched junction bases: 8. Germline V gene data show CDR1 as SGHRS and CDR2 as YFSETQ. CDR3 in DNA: TGCGCCAGCAGGCGGCCAGCGGGAGCGAATGAGCAGTTCTTC. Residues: CASRRPAGANEQFF. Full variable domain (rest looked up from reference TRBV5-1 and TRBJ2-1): KAGVTQTPRYLIKTRGQQVTLSCSPISGHRSVSWYQQTPGQGLQFLFEYFSETQRNKGNFPGRFSGRQFSNSRSEMNVSTLELGDSALYLCASRRPAGANEQFFGPGTRLTVL.

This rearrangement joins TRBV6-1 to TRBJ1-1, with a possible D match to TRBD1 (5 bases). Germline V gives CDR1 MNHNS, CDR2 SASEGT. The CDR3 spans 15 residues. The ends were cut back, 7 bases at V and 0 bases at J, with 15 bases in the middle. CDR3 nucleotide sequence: TGTGCCAGCACCCGAGTGGCGGGGCTGAACACTGAAGCTTTCTTT. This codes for CASTRVAGLNTEAFF.

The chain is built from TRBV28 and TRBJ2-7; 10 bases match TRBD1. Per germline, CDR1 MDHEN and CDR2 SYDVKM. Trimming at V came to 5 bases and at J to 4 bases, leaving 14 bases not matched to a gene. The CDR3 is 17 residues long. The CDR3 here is CASSPWRLRDRGYEQYF. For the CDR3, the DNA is TGTGCCAGCAGTCCATGGCGCCTCCGGGACAGGGGATACGAGCAGTACTTC.

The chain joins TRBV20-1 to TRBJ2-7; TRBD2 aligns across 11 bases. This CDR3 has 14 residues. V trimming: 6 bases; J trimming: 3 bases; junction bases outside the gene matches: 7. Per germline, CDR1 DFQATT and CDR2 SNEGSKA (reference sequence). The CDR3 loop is CSAYGTSGYYEQYF. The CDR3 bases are TGCAGTGCATATGGGACTAGCGGCTACTACGAGCAGTACTTC.

This CDR3 is CASSDRGMSEQYF. Written as DNA, the CDR3 is TGTGCCAGCAGTGATCGGGGTATGAGTGAGCAGTACTTC. The chain is built from TRBV6-1 and TRBJ2-7; possible D gene TRBD2, 5 bases. Trimming took off 3 bases at V and 7 bases at J, with 13 bases between the two ends. Germline V CDR1 and CDR2: MNHNS, SASEGT. This CDR3 region has 13 residues.

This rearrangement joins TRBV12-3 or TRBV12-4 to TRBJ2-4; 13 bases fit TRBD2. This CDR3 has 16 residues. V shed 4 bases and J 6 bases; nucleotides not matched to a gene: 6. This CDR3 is CASSSPGLAGANIQYF. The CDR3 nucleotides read TGTGCCAGCAGTTCACCTGGACTAGCGGGAGCAAACATTCAGTACTTC.

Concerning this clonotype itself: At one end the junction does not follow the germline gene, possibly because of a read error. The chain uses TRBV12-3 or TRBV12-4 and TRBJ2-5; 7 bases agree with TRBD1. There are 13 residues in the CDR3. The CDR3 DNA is TGTGCCAGCGGTTTAGTGACAGGGCCGTTCCAGTACTTC. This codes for CASGLVTGPFQYF.

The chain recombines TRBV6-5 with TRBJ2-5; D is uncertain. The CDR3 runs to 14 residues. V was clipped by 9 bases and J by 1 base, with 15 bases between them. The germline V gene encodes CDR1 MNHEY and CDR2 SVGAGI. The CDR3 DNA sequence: TGTGCCAGTTCCACAGTCAGTCCCCAAGAGACCCAGTACTTC. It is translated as CASSTVSPQETQYF.

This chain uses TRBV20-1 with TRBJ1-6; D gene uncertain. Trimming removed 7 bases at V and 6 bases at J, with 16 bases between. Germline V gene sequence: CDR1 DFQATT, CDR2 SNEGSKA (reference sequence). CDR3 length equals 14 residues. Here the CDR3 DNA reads TGCAGTGTCAGAGATACACAGTTTAATTCACCCCTCCACTTT. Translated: CSVRDTQFNSPLHF.

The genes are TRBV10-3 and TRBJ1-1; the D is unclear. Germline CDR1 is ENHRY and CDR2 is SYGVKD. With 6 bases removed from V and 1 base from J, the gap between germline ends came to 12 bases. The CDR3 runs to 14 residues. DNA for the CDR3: TGTGCCATCAGGGAGGCTATGAGGAACACTGAAGCTTTCTTT. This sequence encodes CAIREAMRNTEAFF.

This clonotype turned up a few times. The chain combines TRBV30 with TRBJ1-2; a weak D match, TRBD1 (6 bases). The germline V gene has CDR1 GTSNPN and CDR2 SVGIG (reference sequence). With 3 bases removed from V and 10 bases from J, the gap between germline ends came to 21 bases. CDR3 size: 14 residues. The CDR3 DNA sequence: TGTGCCTGGAGCCGGGACACAGACCCTCCTTCCTACACCTTC. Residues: CAWSRDTDPPSYTF.

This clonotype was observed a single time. As DNA, the CDR3 is TGTGCCAGCAGTGAAAGACCCTCCACCGGGGAGCTGTTTTTT. Protein product: CASSERPSTGELFF. This sequence joins TRBV25-1 and TRBJ2-2; D unclear. The CDR3 totals 14 residues. Trimming removed 2 bases from V and 4 bases from J, with 8 bases in between. Germline V CDR1 and CDR2: MGHDK, SYGVNS.

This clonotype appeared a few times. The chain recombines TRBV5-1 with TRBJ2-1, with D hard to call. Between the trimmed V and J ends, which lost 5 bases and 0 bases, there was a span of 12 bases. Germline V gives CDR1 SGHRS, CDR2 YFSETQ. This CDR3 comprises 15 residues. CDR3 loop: CASSRVGRSYNEQFF. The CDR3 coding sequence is TGCGCCAGCAGTAGGGTCGGGCGCTCCTACAATGAGCAGTTCTTC. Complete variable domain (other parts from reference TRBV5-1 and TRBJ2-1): KAGVTQTPRYLIKTRGQQVTLSCSPISGHRSVSWYQQTPGQGLQFLFEYFSETQRNKGNFPGRFSGRQFSNSRSEMNVSTLELGDSALYLCASSRVGRSYNEQFFGPGTRLTVL.

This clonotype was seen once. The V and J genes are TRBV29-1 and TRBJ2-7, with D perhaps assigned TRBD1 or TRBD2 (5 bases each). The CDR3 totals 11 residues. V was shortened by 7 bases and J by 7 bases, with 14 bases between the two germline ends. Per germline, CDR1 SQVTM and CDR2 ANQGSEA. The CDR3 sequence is CSGEGFNEQYF. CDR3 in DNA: TGCAGCGGCGAGGGGTTCAATGAGCAGTACTTC.

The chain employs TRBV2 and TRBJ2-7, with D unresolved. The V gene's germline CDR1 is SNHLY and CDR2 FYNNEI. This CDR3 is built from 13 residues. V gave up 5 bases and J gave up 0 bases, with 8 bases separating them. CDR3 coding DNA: TGTGCCAGCAGTTTTCAGCGCTCCTACGAGCAGTACTTC. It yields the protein CASSFQRSYEQYF.

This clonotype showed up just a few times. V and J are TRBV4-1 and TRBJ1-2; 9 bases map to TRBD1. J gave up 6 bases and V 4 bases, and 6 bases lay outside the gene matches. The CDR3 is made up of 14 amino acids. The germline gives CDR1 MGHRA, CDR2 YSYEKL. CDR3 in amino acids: CASSRTGGADGYTF. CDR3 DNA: TGCGCCAGCAGCCGCACAGGGGGCGCAGATGGCTACACCTTC.

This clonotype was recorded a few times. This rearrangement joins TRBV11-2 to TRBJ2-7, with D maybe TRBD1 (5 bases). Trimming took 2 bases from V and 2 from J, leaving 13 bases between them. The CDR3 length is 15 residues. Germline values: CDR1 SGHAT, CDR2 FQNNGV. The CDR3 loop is CASSLLRGRTYEQYF. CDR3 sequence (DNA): TGTGCCAGCAGCTTATTAAGGGGAAGAACCTACGAGCAGTACTTC.

CDR3 nucleotide sequence: TGTGCCAGCAGCCGTCGGACAGGGGGATTTGAGGATACGCAGTATTTT. Its translation: CASSRRTGGFEDTQYF. V usage is TRBV3-1 and J usage is TRBJ2-3; 10 positions agree with TRBD1. The CDR3 covers 16 residues. Germline CDR1 reads LGHDT; CDR2 reads YNNKEL (reference sequence). The trim removed 4 bases at V and 6 bases at J, leaving 10 bases unmatched.

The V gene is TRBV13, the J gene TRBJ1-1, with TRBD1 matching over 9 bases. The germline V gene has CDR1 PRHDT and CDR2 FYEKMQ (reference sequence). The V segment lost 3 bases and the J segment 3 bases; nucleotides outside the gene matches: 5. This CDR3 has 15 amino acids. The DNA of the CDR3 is TGTGCCAGCAGCTTGGACAGGGGAGGGGACACTGAAGCTTTCTTT. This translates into CASSLDRGGDTEAFF.

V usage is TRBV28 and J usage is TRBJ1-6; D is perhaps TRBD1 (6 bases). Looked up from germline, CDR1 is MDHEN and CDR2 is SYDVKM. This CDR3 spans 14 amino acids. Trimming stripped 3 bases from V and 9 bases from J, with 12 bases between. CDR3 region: CASSFGHRVSPLHF. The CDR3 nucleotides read TGTGCCAGCAGTTTTGGTCACAGGGTTTCACCCCTCCACTTT.

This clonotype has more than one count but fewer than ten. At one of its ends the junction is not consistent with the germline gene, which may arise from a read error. CDR3 sequence: CASSFGQGAYGQYF. The CDR3 nucleotides are TGTGCCAGCAGCTTCGGACAGGGGGCCTACGGGCAGTACTTC. The V gene is TRBV7-2, the J gene TRBJ2-7; 11 bases fit TRBD1. The CDR3 spans 14 residues. Germline CDR1 reads SGHTA; CDR2 reads FQGNSA.

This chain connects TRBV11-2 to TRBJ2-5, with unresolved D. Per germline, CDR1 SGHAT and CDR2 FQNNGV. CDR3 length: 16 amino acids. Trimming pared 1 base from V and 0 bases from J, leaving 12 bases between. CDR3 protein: CASSLGQCSNQETQYF. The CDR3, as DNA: TGTGCCAGCAGCTTAGGGCAGTGCTCCAACCAAGAGACCCAGTACTTC. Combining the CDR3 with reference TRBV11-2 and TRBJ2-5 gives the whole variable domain EAGVAQSPRYKIIEKRQSVAFWCNPISGHATLYWYQQILGQGPKLLIQFQNNGVVDDSQLPKDRFSAERLKGVDSTLKIQPAKLEDSAVYLCASSLGQCSNQETQYFGPGTRLLVL.